This paragraph covers one T cell receptor (beta chain) sequence. This clone was seen more than once but under ten times. Its cognate antigen has yet to be identified. There are no base qualities to consult, and no much larger clone falls within one base. The data belong to a study of PD-L1 blockade in urothelial cancer (dated by TCRdb to about 2017). As for the study more broadly: All patients started therapy in the mid-2010s and received atezolizumab 1,200 mg intravenously every 3 weeks. About 90% of the roughly 29 patients were identified as males with urothelial cancer of bladder origin, and a prior smoking history was reported by 18 of 29 patients. Patients had an ECOG performance status of 0 or 1 and had received between 0 and 3 prior chemotherapy regimens. Blood samples were analyzed 3 weeks after the start of treatment (second dose) and 6 weeks after the start of treatment. Blood samples gave median yields of around 150,000 T cells and 83,000 or so unique TCRs, along with a median clonality of approximately 0.08. The study, an exploratory multi-omic analysis, examined somatic, immune and clinical correlates of response to PD-L1 blockade with atezolizumab in urothelial cancer. Pretreatment tumor samples, along with matched peripheral blood serially collected before and after atezolizumab treatment, were subjected to TCR sequencing. Durable clinical benefit was defined as a progression-free survival longer than 6 months, and TCR features were additionally tested against progression-free survival and overall survival. In the same patients, pretreatment tumors underwent whole exome sequencing and RNA sequencing in addition to TCR sequencing. Eight or nine patients reached durable clinical benefit, while some 19 patients did not. Some 30 patients had pretreatment blood TCR-seq, about 25 had at least one posttreatment blood collection, and about 25 had tumor TCR-seq. Overall study outcomes, separate from this receptor: Small sample size (n ≈ 27) and many exploratory analyses mean the results are intended to be hypothesis-generating. A pretreatment peripheral blood TCR clonality below the median was linked to improved progression-free and overall survival. Greater expansion of tumor-associated TCR clones in peripheral blood 3 weeks after the start of treatment was observed in patients with durable benefit (n ≈ 22, p = 0.022).

The cohort included 25 to 30 patients with locally advanced or metastatic urothelial carcinoma who were treated at Memorial Sloan Kettering on a trial protocol. Peripheral blood mononuclear cells were collected from each patient pretreatment and during treatment, giving between 1 and 8 total time points per patient. The Qiagen DNeasy Blood extraction kit was used to purify genomic DNA from total PBMCs and tumor samples. PBMCs were collected pretreatment and during treatment and were isolated and stored as previously described. Synthetic TCR analog templates were spiked into each PCR so that absolute template abundance could be estimated from read counts. The immunoSEQ assay used bias-controlled V and J gene primers to amplify TCRbeta CDR3 regions from genomic DNA. Sequencing of rearranged TCRbeta segments was performed at approximately 20X coverage. The study's own analysis went as follows. Clustering was used to correct sequencing errors, and CDR3s were annotated against IMGT so that V, D and J genes could be assigned. Downstream analyses used only productive TCRbeta rearrangements and left out out-of-frame or stop-codon sequences. Clonality was computed as one minus Shannon entropy normalized by the log of the number of unique productive sequences. Fisher's exact test with Benjamini-Hochberg correction, at a threshold of adjusted p below 0.01, was used to find clones that differed between time points or between blood and tumor. Here the immuneACCESS table is served through TCRdb, limited to in-frame sequences with V and J called. Missing clones are a known gap in these copies; in checked studies unresolved V genes cover under half, and the rest lacks a known reason. The V and J calls and the clone size are those of that table, but D and trimming were determined from the DNA. This sample is represented by approximately 100,000 clones; about 85% of them were singletons. The ten top clones hold 2% to 3% of the sample.

The TCR sequence derives from a man aged 50 or older with urothelial cancer. This specimen consisted of PBMCs, obtained around atezolizumab (anti-PD-L1) treatment.

For the CDR3, the sequence is CASRGLGTGPYEQYF. The DNA sequence is as follows: TGTGCCAGCAGGGGGCTCGGGACAGGGCCCTACGAGCAGTACTTC. The chain is made from TRBV28 and TRBJ2-7, with 9 middle bases fitting TRBD1. The germline V gene encodes CDR1 MDHEN and CDR2 SYDVKM. The CDR3 starts with the cysteine, ends with the phenylalanine, and has 15 residues. The read is trimmed to its CDR3 DNA, 45 bases read in frame from base 1. V trim: 6 bases; J trim: 2 bases; unmatched bases: 8.